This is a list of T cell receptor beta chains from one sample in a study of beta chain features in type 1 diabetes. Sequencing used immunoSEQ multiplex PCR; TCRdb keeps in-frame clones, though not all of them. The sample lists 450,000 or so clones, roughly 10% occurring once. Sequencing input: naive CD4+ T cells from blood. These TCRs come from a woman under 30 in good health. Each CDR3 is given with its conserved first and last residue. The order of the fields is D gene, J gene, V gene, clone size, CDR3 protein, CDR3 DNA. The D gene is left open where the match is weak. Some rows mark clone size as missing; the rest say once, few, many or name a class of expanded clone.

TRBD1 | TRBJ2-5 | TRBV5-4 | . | CASSPSRNRGQETQYF | TGTGCCAGCAGCCCTTCACGGAACAGGGGCCAAGAGACCCAGTACTTC
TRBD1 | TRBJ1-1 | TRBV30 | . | CAWSVPWTGVFRWAFF | TGTGCCTGGAGTGTACCCTGGACAGGGGTATTCAGGTGGGCTTTCTTT
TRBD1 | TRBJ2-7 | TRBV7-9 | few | CASSLGGGAYEQYF | TGTGCCAGCAGCTTAGGAGGGGGCGCGTACGAGCAGTACTTC
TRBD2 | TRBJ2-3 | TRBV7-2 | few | CASSLGGRVTDTQYF | TGTGCCAGCAGCTTAGGCGGGAGGGTTACAGATACGCAGTATTTT
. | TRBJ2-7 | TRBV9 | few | CASAPSSSYEQYF | TGTGCCAGCGCCCCGAGCAGCTCCTACGAGCAGTACTTC
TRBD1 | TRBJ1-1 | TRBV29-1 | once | CSAPRGTEAFF | TGCAGCGCGCCCAGGGGGACTGAAGCTTTCTTT
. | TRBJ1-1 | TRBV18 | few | CASSPGIPGLVTEAFF | TGTGCCAGCTCACCTGGAATTCCAGGGTTGGTCACTGAAGCTTTCTTT
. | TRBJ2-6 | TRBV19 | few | CASSIGRVSGANVLTF | TGTGCCAGTAGTATTGGCAGGGTCTCTGGGGCCAACGTCCTGACTTTC
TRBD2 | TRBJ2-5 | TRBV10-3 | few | CAISLTSRETQYF | TGTGCCATCAGTCTGACTAGCAGGGAGACCCAGTACTTC
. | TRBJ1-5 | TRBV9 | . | CASSVGDPEGNQPQHF | TGTGCCAGCAGCGTGGGAGATCCCGAGGGCAATCAGCCCCAGCATTTT
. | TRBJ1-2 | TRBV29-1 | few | CSARQPSGYTF | TGCAGCGCGCGGCAGCCCTCCGGCTACACCTTC
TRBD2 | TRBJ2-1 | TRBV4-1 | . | CASSQDVASGGRVGNEQFF | TGCGCCAGCAGCCAAGATGTGGCTAGCGGGGGTAGGGTCGGCAATGAGCAGTTCTTC
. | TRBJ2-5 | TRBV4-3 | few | CASSQVAGNQETQYF | TGCGCCAGCAGCCAAGTCGCGGGGAATCAAGAGACCCAGTACTTC
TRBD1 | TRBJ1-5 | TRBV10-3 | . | CATKQGVAGGLYSNQPQHF | TGTGCCACCAAGCAGGGTGTCGCAGGGGGCCTTTATAGCAATCAGCCCCAGCATTTT
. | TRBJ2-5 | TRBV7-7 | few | CASSLAGQEETQYF | TGTGCCAGCAGCTTAGCGGGGCAGGAAGAGACCCAGTACTTC
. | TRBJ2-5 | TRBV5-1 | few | CASSLVPYQETQYF | TGCGCCAGCAGCTTGGTCCCCTACCAAGAGACCCAGTACTTC
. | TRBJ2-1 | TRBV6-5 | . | CAGGRPADEQFF | TGTGCCGGTGGCAGGCCCGCCGATGAGCAGTTCTTC
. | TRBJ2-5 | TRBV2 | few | CASSLGGSGFQETQYF | TGTGCCAGCTCCCTCGGGGGTAGCGGATTCCAAGAGACCCAGTACTTC
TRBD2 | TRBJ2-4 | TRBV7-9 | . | CASSSGWNGRAPNIQYF | TGTGCCAGCAGCTCGGGGTGGAACGGGAGGGCCCCAAACATTCAGTACTTC
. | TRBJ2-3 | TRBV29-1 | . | CSGGERDTDTQYF | TGCAGCGGCGGGGAAAGGGACACAGATACGCAGTATTTT
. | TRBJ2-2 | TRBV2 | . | CASRVRTTNTGELFF | TGTGCCAGCAGAGTCCGGACAACGAACACCGGGGAGCTGTTTTTT
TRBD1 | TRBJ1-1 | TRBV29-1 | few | CSVSDRGLNTEAFF | TGCAGCGTCTCCGACAGGGGGCTGAACACTGAAGCTTTCTTT
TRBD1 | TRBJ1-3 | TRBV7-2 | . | CASLDRSSGNTIYF | TGTGCCAGCCTGGACAGGAGCTCTGGAAACACCATATATTTT
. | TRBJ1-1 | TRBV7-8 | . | CASRPVPWNTEAFF | TGTGCCAGCAGACCCGTCCCTTGGAACACTGAAGCTTTCTTT
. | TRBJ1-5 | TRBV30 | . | CAWSSGGNQPQHF | TGTGCCTGGAGTAGCGGGGGCAATCAGCCCCAGCATTTT
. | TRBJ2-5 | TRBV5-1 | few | CASSLGGYQETQYF | TGCGCCAGCAGCTTGGGCGGGTACCAAGAGACCCAGTACTTC
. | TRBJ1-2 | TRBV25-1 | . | CAIRAGDGYTF | TGTGCCATCCGTGCAGGGGATGGCTACACCTTC
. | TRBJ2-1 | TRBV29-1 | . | CSAPGVYNEQFF | TGCAGCGCCCCCGGCGTATACAATGAGCAGTTCTTC
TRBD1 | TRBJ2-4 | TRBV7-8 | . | CASSSGDRETNIQYF | TGTGCCAGCAGCTCTGGGGACAGGGAGACGAACATTCAGTACTTC
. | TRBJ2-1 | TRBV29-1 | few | CSVVRTATYNEQFF | TGCAGCGTTGTAAGGACCGCCACATACAATGAGCAGTTCTTC
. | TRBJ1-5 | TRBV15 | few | CATSRAVFNQPQHF | TGTGCCACCTCCCGGGCGGTATTCAATCAGCCCCAGCATTTT
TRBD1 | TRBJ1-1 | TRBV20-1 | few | CRPLRGTEAFF | TGCAGGCCGCTCAGGGGGACTGAAGCTTTCTTT
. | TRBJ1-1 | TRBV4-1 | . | CASSQPTRNTEAFF | TGCGCCAGCAGCCAACCGACACGTAACACTGAAGCTTTCTTT
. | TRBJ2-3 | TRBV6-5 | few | CASSYSGSDTQYF | TGTGCCAGCAGTTACTCTGGGTCAGATACGCAGTATTTT
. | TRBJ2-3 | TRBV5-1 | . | CASSLAVTAGEKYF | TGCGCCAGCAGCCTCGCCGTTACGGCAGGGGAAAAGTATTTT
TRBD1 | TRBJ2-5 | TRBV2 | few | CASSGTGVRGETQYF | TGTGCCAGCAGTGGAACAGGGGTGAGAGGAGAGACCCAGTACTTC
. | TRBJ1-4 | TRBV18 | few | CASSPKTTEEKLFF | TGTGCCAGCTCACCAAAAACAACGGAGGAAAAACTGTTTTTT
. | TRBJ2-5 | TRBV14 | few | CARWGRGGETQYF | TGTGCCCGCTGGGGCAGGGGTGGGGAGACCCAGTACTTC
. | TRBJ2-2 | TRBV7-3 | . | CASSYHRKAGELFF | TGTGCCAGCAGCTATCATAGGAAGGCCGGGGAGCTGTTTTTT
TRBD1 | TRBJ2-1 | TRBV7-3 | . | CASSAQGASYNEQFF | TGTGCCAGCAGCGCACAGGGGGCATCCTACAATGAGCAGTTCTTC
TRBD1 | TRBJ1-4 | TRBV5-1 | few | CASRGTGFEKLFF | TGCGCCAGCAGAGGGACAGGGTTTGAAAAACTGTTTTTT
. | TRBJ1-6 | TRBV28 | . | CASIQGSSYNSPLHF | TGTGCCAGCATCCAGGGAAGCTCCTATAATTCACCCCTCCACTTT
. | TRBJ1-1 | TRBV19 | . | CASFDRMNTEAFF | TGTGCCAGTTTCGACAGGATGAACACTGAAGCTTTCTTT
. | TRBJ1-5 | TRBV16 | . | CASSRLDSKNQPQHF | TGTGCCAGCAGCCGATTAGACAGTAAGAATCAGCCCCAGCATTTT
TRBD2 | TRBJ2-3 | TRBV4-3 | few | CASSQEGSGSFTDTQYF | TGCGCCAGCAGCCAAGAGGGTAGCGGGAGTTTTACAGATACGCAGTATTTT
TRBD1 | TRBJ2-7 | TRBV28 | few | CASTSAGGYEQYF | TGTGCCAGCACCTCGGCAGGGGGCTACGAGCAGTACTTC
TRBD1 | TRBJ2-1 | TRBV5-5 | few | CASSRQGPNEQFF | TGTGCCAGCAGCAGACAGGGTCCCAATGAGCAGTTCTTC
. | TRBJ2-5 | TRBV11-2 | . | CASSQGNRPPQETQYF | TGTGCCAGCAGCCAAGGAAACAGGCCGCCTCAAGAGACCCAGTACTTC
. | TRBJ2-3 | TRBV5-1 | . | CASRPGGPDTQYF | TGCGCCAGCAGGCCAGGGGGGCCAGATACGCAGTATTTT
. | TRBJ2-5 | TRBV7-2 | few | CASSLWGVTQYF | TGTGCCAGCAGCTTATGGGGGGTGACCCAGTACTTC
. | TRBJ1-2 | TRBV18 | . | CASSPGLNYGYTF | TGTGCCAGCTCACCAGGGCTTAACTATGGCTACACCTTC
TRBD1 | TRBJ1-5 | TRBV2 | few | CASSGTGGNQPQHF | TGTGCCAGCAGCGGGACAGGGGGCAATCAGCCCCAGCATTTT
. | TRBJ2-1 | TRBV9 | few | CASSEGPGTPEVEQFF | TGTGCCAGCAGCGAGGGGCCCGGGACACCAGAGGTTGAGCAGTTCTTC
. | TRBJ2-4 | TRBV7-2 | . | CASRSGGLGILAKNIQYF | TGTGCCAGCAGATCAGGAGGGCTCGGCATTTTAGCCAAAAACATTCAGTACTTC